A selection of T cell receptor beta chains follows, all from one sample in a study of patients and donors after allogeneic stem cell transplantation. TCRdb reanalysed the RT-PCR reads using MiXCR and keeps one entry per CDR3 protein. The repertoire holds about 410,000 distinct CDR3 sequences, with more than 15% as singletons. The sequenced sample was blood, either unsorted or a sorted T cell fraction (not recorded which). The receptors stem from a human donor who was either an allogeneic HSCT recipient or a stem cell or donor lymphocyte infusion donor (not recorded which). It is not recorded whose cells these are; they may come from a transplant donor. Each CDR3 is given with its conserved first and last residue. The order of the fields is D gene, clone size, J gene, V gene, CDR3 DNA, CDR3 protein. A D gene is named only where the DNA matches it firmly. Expanded clones are given a class, and other clones once, few, many or no size at all.

D: TRBD2
size: -
J: TRBJ2-7
V: TRBV20-1
DNA: TGCAGTGGAGCGGGGGGCTTGTACGAGCAGTACTTC
CDR3: CSGAGGLYEQYF

D: TRBD2
size: few
J: TRBJ2-1
V: TRBV4-1
DNA: TGCGCCAGCAGCCAAGACAGCGGGGGCCGGGGTGAGCAGTTCTTC
CDR3: CASSQDSGGRGEQFF

D: TRBD1
size: -
J: TRBJ2-1
V: TRBV2
DNA: TGTGCCAGCAGTGAAAGGGGGACAGGGGGCTCCTACAATGAGCAGTTCTTC
CDR3: CASSERGTGGSYNEQFF

D: TRBD1
size: many
J: TRBJ2-3
V: TRBV12-3/TRBV12-4
DNA: TGTGCCAGCAGCCCTAGGACAGGGTTCACAGATACGCAGTATTTT
CDR3: CASSPRTGFTDTQYF

D: TRBD1
size: -
J: TRBJ2-7
V: TRBV3-1
DNA: TGTGCCAGCAGCCAAGAGACAGGGAACAGGTACGAGCAGTACTTC
CDR3: CASSQETGNRYEQYF

D: TRBD2
size: few
J: TRBJ2-3
V: TRBV5-1
DNA: TGCGCCAGCAGCTTGGGGACTAGCGGGGTCGGAGATACGCAGTATTTT
CDR3: CASSLGTSGVGDTQYF

D: -
size: few
J: TRBJ2-7
V: TRBV10-3
DNA: TGTGCCATCAGTGAGGGGGGTCAGGGGTTGGTCAACGAGCAGTACTTC
CDR3: CAISEGGQGLVNEQYF

D: -
size: many
J: TRBJ2-7
V: TRBV5-1
DNA: TGCGCCAGCAGCTTGGGAGGGGGAGGCCCCTACGAGCAGTACTTC
CDR3: CASSLGGGGPYEQYF

D: TRBD2
size: few
J: TRBJ2-7
V: TRBV24-1
DNA: TGTGCCACCAGTGATCCTAGCGGGCACGAGCAGTACTTC
CDR3: CATSDPSGHEQYF

D: TRBD1
size: few
J: TRBJ1-2
V: TRBV6-4
DNA: TGTGCCAGAAGCAGGGGGCACTATGGCTACACCTTC
CDR3: CARSRGHYGYTF

D: TRBD1
size: -
J: TRBJ2-5
V: TRBV2
DNA: TGTGCCAGCAGGGGTCAGGGGGCATATGGTGAGACCCAGTACTTC
CDR3: CASRGQGAYGETQYF

D: -
size: -
J: TRBJ2-7
V: TRBV29-1
DNA: TGCAGCGCCGGGACAACTGCCTACGAGCAGTACTTC
CDR3: CSAGTTAYEQYF

D: -
size: few
J: TRBJ2-5
V: TRBV18
DNA: TGTGCCAGCTCCCCCCTCGGGTTTCAAGAGACCCAGTACTTC
CDR3: CASSPLGFQETQYF

D: TRBD2
size: few
J: TRBJ2-5
V: TRBV2
DNA: TGTGCCAGCAGTGAGTCAGCACGGGGGGGAGTTGAGACCCAGTACTTC
CDR3: CASSESARGGVETQYF

D: TRBD1
size: -
J: TRBJ1-5
V: TRBV7-3
DNA: TGTGCCAGCAGCCAAGGGGGCACTAGCAATCAGCCCCAGCATTTT
CDR3: CASSQGGTSNQPQHF

D: -
size: -
J: TRBJ1-2
V: TRBV10-3
DNA: TGTGCCATCAGTGAGTCGAAGGATGGCTACACCTTC
CDR3: CAISESKDGYTF

D: TRBD2
size: -
J: TRBJ2-1
V: TRBV5-1
DNA: TGCGCCAGCAGCCCTGGAGGGCTAGCGGGCCATGAGCAGTTCTTC
CDR3: CASSPGGLAGHEQFF

D: TRBD2
size: many
J: TRBJ2-1
V: TRBV5-1
DNA: TGCGCCAGCAGCGGCTGGACTAGCGGGGTGAATGAGCAGTTCTTC
CDR3: CASSGWTSGVNEQFF

D: TRBD1
size: -
J: TRBJ2-7
V: TRBV11-2
DNA: TGTGCCAGCAGCTTCCCCGAGACAGGGAATTACGAGCAGTACTTC
CDR3: CASSFPETGNYEQYF

D: -
size: many
J: TRBJ2-1
V: TRBV5-1
DNA: TGCGCCAGCAGCTTGGGACAGGAGTACAATGAGCAGTTCTTC
CDR3: CASSLGQEYNEQFF

D: TRBD1
size: few
J: TRBJ2-5
V: TRBV18
DNA: TGTGCCAGCTCAGACGGGACAGGGCAAGAGACCCAGTACTTC
CDR3: CASSDGTGQETQYF

D: -
size: -
J: TRBJ1-3
V: TRBV10-3
DNA: TGTGCCATCAGTGAGTTTGGGGTTAACTCTGGAAACACCATATATTTT
CDR3: CAISEFGVNSGNTIYF

D: TRBD1
size: few
J: TRBJ1-5
V: TRBV5-6
DNA: TGTGCCAGCAGCTTGGCCGCAGGGGGTTTCTCGTCTCAGCCCCAGCATTTT
CDR3: CASSLAAGGFSSQPQHF

D: TRBD1
size: few
J: TRBJ2-2
V: TRBV7-7
DNA: TGTGCCAGCAGCCCCGACTCGACAGGGGCCCCCGGGGAGCTGTTTTTT
CDR3: CASSPDSTGAPGELFF

D: TRBD2
size: -
J: TRBJ2-2
V: TRBV9
DNA: TGTGCCAGCAGCGTGACTAGCGGGAGGCTTGACACCGGGGAGCTGTTTTTT
CDR3: CASSVTSGRLDTGELFF

D: TRBD1
size: few
J: TRBJ1-1
V: TRBV20-1
DNA: TGCAGTGCCAACAGGGGCCGTAACACTGAAGCTTTCTTT
CDR3: CSANRGRNTEAFF

D: -
size: many
J: TRBJ1-5
V: TRBV12-3/TRBV12-4
DNA: TGTGCCAGCAGTCCCCGCACATATATTAATCAGCCCCAGCATTTT
CDR3: CASSPRTYINQPQHF

D: -
size: few
J: TRBJ2-3
V: TRBV4-1
DNA: TGCGCCAGCAGACCATCTAATCTTGGCGCACCCCCAGTGGATACGCAGTATTTT
CDR3: CASRPSNLGAPPVDTQYF

D: TRBD1
size: -
J: TRBJ2-2
V: TRBV4-2
DNA: TGTGCCAGCACCCAAACCTGGACAGGGAACACCGGGGAGCTGTTTTTT
CDR3: CASTQTWTGNTGELFF

D: -
size: -
J: TRBJ2-2
V: TRBV5-8
DNA: TGTGCCAGCAGCTTGAGTGTCCCCGGGGAGCTGTTTTTT
CDR3: CASSLSVPGELFF

D: TRBD1
size: -
J: TRBJ2-5
V: TRBV19
DNA: TGTGCCAGTAGTTCCCACAGGGGGCTACAGGAGACCCAGTACTTC
CDR3: CASSSHRGLQETQYF

D: -
size: -
J: TRBJ2-5
V: TRBV11-2
DNA: TGTGCCAGCAGCGCGCTGGGTCTAGTTACTCAAGAGACCCAGTACTTC
CDR3: CASSALGLVTQETQYF

D: -
size: -
J: TRBJ1-2
V: TRBV7-2
DNA: TGTGCCAGCAGCTTAGGGGCAGGGGAGCACTATGGCTACACCTTC
CDR3: CASSLGAGEHYGYTF

D: -
size: -
J: TRBJ2-6
V: TRBV24-1
DNA: TGTGCCACCAGTGACTCCACAGGTTCTGGGGCCAACGTCCTGACTTTC
CDR3: CATSDSTGSGANVLTF

D: -
size: -
J: TRBJ2-6
V: TRBV30
DNA: TGTGCCTGGAGTGTATTCTCCTGGACGGCCTCAGGGGGGGCCAACGTCCTGACTTTC
CDR3: CAWSVFSWTASGGANVLTF

D: TRBD1
size: -
J: TRBJ2-7
V: TRBV4-3
DNA: TGCGCCAGCAGCCTAGGCGTAAGCGGGACAGGGCGGAACGAGCAGTACTTC
CDR3: CASSLGVSGTGRNEQYF

D: -
size: once
J: TRBJ2-2
V: TRBV7-3
DNA: TGTGCCAGCAGCTTAAATCCGGGGAACACCGGGGAGCTGTTTTTT
CDR3: CASSLNPGNTGELFF

D: -
size: few
J: TRBJ2-1
V: TRBV27
DNA: TGTGCCAGCAGCAAACGGAGGTCGGAAGGGCAGTTCTTC
CDR3: CASSKRRSEGQFF

D: -
size: many
J: TRBJ2-7
V: TRBV19
DNA: TGTGCCAGTAGTGGACCGGGACGTTCCTACGAGCAGTACTTC
CDR3: CASSGPGRSYEQYF

D: -
size: -
J: TRBJ1-2
V: TRBV30
DNA: TGTGCCTGGAGTGGGGACATCCACTATGGCTACACCTTC
CDR3: CAWSGDIHYGYTF

D: -
size: few
J: TRBJ1-4
V: TRBV27
DNA: TGTGCCAGCAGTTTCCGCGGGGCCCCCAGTCCTGAAAAACTGTTTTTT
CDR3: CASSFRGAPSPEKLFF

D: -
size: -
J: TRBJ2-3
V: TRBV7-8
DNA: TGTGCCAGCAGCCCCCCCGCGGAGGATACGCAGTATTTT
CDR3: CASSPPAEDTQYF

D: -
size: many
J: TRBJ2-1
V: TRBV29-1
DNA: TGCAGCGTTGTAGAACGGAGGAACAATGAGCAGTTCTTC
CDR3: CSVVERRNNEQFF

D: TRBD1
size: -
J: TRBJ2-7
V: TRBV12-3/TRBV12-4
DNA: TGTGCCTGCGGGACAGGGGTCGTCTTTGGGGAGCAGTACTTC
CDR3: CACGTGVVFGEQYF